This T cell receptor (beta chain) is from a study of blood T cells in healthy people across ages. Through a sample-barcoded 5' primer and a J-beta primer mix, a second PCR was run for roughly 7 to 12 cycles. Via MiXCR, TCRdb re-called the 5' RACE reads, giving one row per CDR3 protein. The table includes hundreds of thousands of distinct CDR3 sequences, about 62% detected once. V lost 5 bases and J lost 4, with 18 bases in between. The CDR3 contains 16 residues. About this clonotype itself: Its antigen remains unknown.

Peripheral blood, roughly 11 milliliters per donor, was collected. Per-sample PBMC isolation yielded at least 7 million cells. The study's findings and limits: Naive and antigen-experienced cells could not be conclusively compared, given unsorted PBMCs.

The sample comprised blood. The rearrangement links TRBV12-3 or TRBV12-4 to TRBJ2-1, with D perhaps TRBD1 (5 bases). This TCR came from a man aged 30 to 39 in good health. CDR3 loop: CASSPSRQGIYNEQFF. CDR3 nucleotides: TGTGCCAGCAGTCCCTCCCGGCAGGGCATTTACAATGAGCAGTTCTTC.